Listed below are T cell receptor beta chains from one sample, sequenced in a study of T-cell memory formation after mild COVID-19. TCRdb ran MiXCR on the 5' RACE reads and lists one entry per CDR3 protein. This sample has 200,000 or so distinct CDR3 sequences, with about a sixth found just once. Source material: PBMCs or a T cell subset sorted from them (not recorded which). Receptors originate from an adult woman who had mild COVID-19 (a few samples of this study predate the infection). Cell type and time point are not known. CDR3s include the opening cysteine and the closing phenylalanine or tryptophan.

>TRBJ1-1|TRBV18
CASSPPSQGMNTEAFF
>TRBJ1-4|TRBV6-5
CASRNTGGSEKLFF
>TRBJ2-2|TRBV7-8
CASSLQRGAAGELFF
>TRBJ1-1|TRBV27
CASSYQASGNTEAFF
>TRBJ1-2|TRBV10-3
CAISEGTVYGYTF
>TRBJ1-5|TRBV20-1
CSATKPLTNQPQHF
>TRBJ2-5|TRBV12-3/TRBV12-4
CASSLNGETQYF
>TRBJ2-5|TRBV15
CATSRDWGTQYF
>TRBJ1-5|TRBV19
CASRVSNQPQHF
>TRBJ2-3|TRBV4-3
CASSQDLSGRTDTQYF
>TRBJ2-2|TRBV29-1
CSAMDRGGNTGELFF
>TRBJ2-1|TRBV5-6
CASSFITGWGNNEQFF
>TRBJ1-5|TRBV20-1
CSADGQPQHF
>TRBJ1-2|TRBV4-1
CASSLLPGQGNGYTF
>TRBJ2-3|TRBV9
CASSVDVQWHTQYF
>TRBJ1-5|TRBV28
CASSQNQKDRKNQPQHF
>TRBJ1-1|TRBV7-2
CASSPRDGRVTAEAFF
>TRBJ2-5|TRBV4-1
CASSQDHTETQYF
>TRBJ1-1|TRBV7-2
CASSLQGARTEAFF
>TRBJ1-4|TRBV4-2
CASSPGQGAYEKLFF